This entry describes one T cell receptor beta chain. The antigen is not known. TCRdb re-analysed the reads in MiXCR, keeping a single row per CDR3 protein. The data hold about 150,000 distinct CDR3 sequences, with roughly a quarter observed a single time. This sample is part of a study of T cell repertoires in cytomegalovirus infection. Turning to the study itself: Indications of both CMV infection and matching HLA type were provided by public TCR beta signatures.

The CDR3 covers 13 residues. Trimming shortened V by 6 bases and J by 5 bases, and 13 bases separated the two germline ends. Per the germline V gene, CDR1 is MDHEN and CDR2 is SYDVKM. Points from the study as a whole: HLA-C-restricted CMV clonotypes gave the most frequent clonotype in two of eight donors. Cumulative public TCR beta family frequency identified CMV carriers with the relevant HLA.

The chain couples TRBV28 to TRBJ2-5; D is perhaps TRBD1 or TRBD2 (5 bases each). The sequence was collected from a human donor in good health (CMV status not recorded). Some clones in this sample may be carry-over from other donors' samples. The sequencing input was PBMCs. The CDR3 nucleotides read TGTGCCAGCAGGGGGCTAGCCGGCGAGACCCAGTACTTC. Protein sequence: CASRGLAGETQYF.